This entry lists 6 T cell receptor beta chains sequenced from one sample in a study of T cells in Graves' hyperthyroidism and ophthalmopathy. Template material for amplifying TCR beta CDR3 regions consisted of RNA transcripts. Initially, a first-round RT-PCR of the TCR CDR3 employed the HTBI primer set. MiXCR, run by TCRdb on the multiplex PCR reads, gives a single entry per CDR3 protein. Among roughly 700,000 distinct CDR3 sequences, 15% to 20% were seen once, and the ten largest hold roughly 16%. Material for sequencing was blood. These receptor sequences come from a man aged 50-59 years with Graves' hyperthyroidism.

This clonotype was counted many times. CDR3 bases: TGTGCCAGCAGTGAACTAGCGGGAGACGTCTACGAGCAGTACTTC. It encodes CASSELAGDVYEQYF. The V call is TRBV27, the J call TRBJ2-7; 11 bases align to TRBD2. Germline V gives CDR1 MNHEY, CDR2 SMNVEV (reference sequence). The CDR3 has 15 residues. Unmatched junction bases numbered 6, after V lost 5 bases and J lost 3 bases.

The genes are TRBV29-1 and TRBJ1-5; D possibly corresponds to TRBD1 (5 bases). The V end was cut by 5 bases, the J end by 5 bases, with 13 bases between. Germline V CDR1 and CDR2: SQVTM, ANQGSEA. CDR3 length: 13 amino acids. The CDR3 coding sequence is TGCAGCGTTCGTGACGGGGGATATCAGCCCCAGCATTTT. Its translation: CSVRDGGYQPQHF.

In this sample, this clonotype turned up a few times. This sequence joins TRBV12-3 or TRBV12-4 and TRBJ1-4; 8 nucleotides align to TRBD1. The CDR3 sequence is 14 residues long. V shed 6 bases and J 7 bases; nucleotides not matched to a gene: 7. CDR3 amino acids: CASSKTGVIEKLFF. In DNA, the CDR3 is TGTGCCAGCAGCAAGACAGGGGTAATTGAAAAACTGTTTTTT.

At least ten counts were recorded for this clonotype. In DNA form, the CDR3 reads TGTGCCAGCAGCTTATCAACGGGAGAAGGCTACGAGCAGTACTTC. It translates to CASSLSTGEGYEQYF. This sequence joins TRBV7-9 and TRBJ2-7, with TRBD2 as a possible D gene (6 bases). CDR3 length: 15 residues. V lost 2 bases and J 3 bases, leaving 14 bases between the germline ends. Germline V gene sequence: CDR1 SEHNR, CDR2 FQNEAQ (reference sequence).

In its sample, this clonotype was seen many times. The gene calls are TRBV2 and TRBJ2-1; tentative D call: TRBD2 (6 bases). The CDR3 runs to 16 residues. The germline V gene encodes CDR1 SNHLY and CDR2 FYNNEI. V was trimmed by 2 bases and J by 4 bases, leaving 15 bases between them. The CDR3 DNA reads TGTGCCAGCAGTGAAAGTCCGGGAGAAGCTTACAATGAGCAGTTCTTC. Translated: CASSESPGEAYNEQFF.

This clonotype occurred many times. The CDR3, as DNA: TGTGCCAGCAGCCTCCGGTATCTGATGGGAACCGGGGAGCTGTTTTTT. This encodes CASSLRYLMGTGELFF. V usage is TRBV7-2 and J usage is TRBJ2-2; D is uncertain. CDR3 length: 16 amino acids. V lost 5 bases, J lost 5 bases, and 18 bases lay in between. The germline V gene encodes CDR1 SGHTA and CDR2 FQGNSA. Full variable domain (remainder filled in from reference TRBV7-2 and TRBJ2-2): GAGVSQSPSNKVTEKGKDVELRCDPISGHTALYWYRQSLGQGLEFLIYFQGNSAPDKSGLPSDRFSAERTGGSVSTLTIQRTQQEDSAVYLCASSLRYLMGTGELFFGEGSRLTVL.